This TCR beta chain was sequenced for a study of T cell repertoires in cytomegalovirus infection (dated by TCRdb to the late 2010s). For context, the study as a whole: Recently identified HLA-C-restricted CMV epitopes, whose presentation resists viral immunomodulation, were targeted by peptide stimulations together with well-studied HLA-B-restricted epitopes. Donor HLA type was relevant to the analysis, as public TCR beta signatures indicated carriage of CMV infection together with the matching HLA type.

This clonotype was counted between two and nine times. The antigen this receptor binds is unknown. Within one base of it there is no much larger clone, and no base qualities were kept. Broader findings and caveats from the paper: The ex vivo response was dominated by HLA-C-restricted CMV-specific TCR beta clonotypes, which also provided the single most frequent clonotype in two of eight donors. In both this cohort and an independent roughly 350-donor cohort, the cumulative frequency of public TCR beta family members distinguished carriers of CMV infection plus the relevant HLA type.

Sequencing took place on an Illumina HiSeq 1500. TCRdb reran the public reads through fastp at Q25 and MiXCR, keeping productive beta chains. Duplicate CDR3 protein sequences are folded into a single record with the most common DNA and genes. This sample gives approximately 910,000 distinct CDR3 sequences in total; around 32% of them show up just once. The ten largest clones represent around 15% of the sample. This sample's treatment or condition label indicates: in vitro stimulation with specific CMV peptide epitopes to enrich CMV-specific T cells. This clonotype originated in a human donor in good health (CMV status not recorded). Some clones in this sample may be carry-over from other donors' samples. The sequences come from cultured CD8+ T cells from PBMCs, collected from culture after CMV antigen stimulation.

The DNA is TGTGCCAGCAGTTTACAGGGGGCGCGCACCGGGGAGCTGTTTTTT. Its amino acids are CASSLQGARTGELFF. Recombination joined TRBV6-6 with TRBJ2-2, and TRBD1 aligns with 9 junction nucleotides. Here V drops 4 bases and J drops 4 bases, and the junction holds 4 bases not matched to any gene. The germline V gene (reference sequence) sets CDR1 to MNHNY and CDR2 to SVGAGI. The CDR3, from cysteine to phenylalanine, totals 15 residues. The kept DNA is CDR3 alone, 45 bases in frame from the first base.